The 2 T cell receptor beta chains reported below all come from one sample, sequenced in a study of beta chain features in type 1 diabetes. Study-wide results and caveats: Among patients with Type 1 diabetes, TCRB CDR3s were moderately but significantly shorter in every one of the four CD4+ subsets.

These receptors are not linked to any known antigen. The entirety of the isolated RNA underwent reverse transcription, so expressed TCRB transcripts were sequenced. Measured with immunoSEQ multiplex PCR; TCRdb has only the in-frame clones, and not every one. The sample has around 160,000 clones, roughly 63% seen once. Sequenced: naive CD4+ T cells from blood. The receptors stem from a man aged 25 to 45 with type 1 diabetes.

This clone was picked up a small number of times. The junction does not match germline at one end; this may be a read error. The chain is built from TRBV7-7 and TRBJ2-1; possible D gene TRBD1, 5 bases. The CDR3 has 14 residues. CDR1 SSHAT and CDR2 FNYEAQ come from the germline V gene (reference sequence). In DNA, the CDR3 is TGTGCTAGCAGCTTAAGATGGCAGGGCGATGAGCAGTTCTTC. It translates to CASSLRWQGDEQFF.

The chain combines TRBV4-3 with TRBJ1-2; maybe TRBD1 (6 bases). Trimming left V 0 bases short and J 4 bases short, with 18 bases between. Germline lookup yields CDR1 LGHNA and CDR2 YSLEER. CDR3 length: 17 residues. This CDR3 is CASSQEGAGASSYGYTF. The CDR3 nucleotides read TGCGCCAGCAGCCAAGAGGGGGCAGGGGCCTCCTCCTATGGCTACACCTTC.